One and the same sample provided the 7 T cell receptor beta chains below, sequenced in a study of T cells in Graves' hyperthyroidism and ophthalmopathy. Amplification of TCR beta CDR3 regions was performed using RNA transcripts as template. The TCR CDR3 was amplified in a first-round RT-PCR using the HTBI primer set. TCRdb redid the calling of the multiplex PCR reads with MiXCR, one entry per CDR3 protein. Of hundreds of thousands of distinct CDR3 sequences in the sample, approximately 14% were seen once. The sequenced material came from blood. The receptors here all came from a woman younger than 30 with Graves' hyperthyroidism that later progressed to Graves' ophthalmopathy.

This clonotype was picked up many times. The chain is built from TRBV28 and TRBJ2-1; possibly TRBD2 for D (6 bases). CDR1 is MDHEN, CDR2 SYDVKM, per germline. The V gene lost 6 bases and the J gene lost 0 bases, with 15 bases spanning the gap. The CDR3 has 16 residues. This CDR3 is CASRTSPLSSYNEQFF. CDR3 coding DNA: TGTGCCAGCAGGACTAGTCCTCTGAGCTCCTACAATGAGCAGTTCTTC.

The chain links TRBV7-8 to TRBJ2-5; 7 bases match TRBD2. In germline, CDR1 is SGHVS, CDR2 FQNEAQ. The CDR3 is made up of 13 amino acids. V shed 1 base and J 9 bases; nucleotides not matched to a gene: 5. The DNA for the CDR3 is TGTGCCAGCAGCTTAGAGGGAGGGAGGTCCCAGTACTTC. Its protein is CASSLEGGRSQYF. Full variable domain (outside the CDR3, taken from reference TRBV7-8 and TRBJ2-5): GAGVSQSPRYKVAKRGQDVALRCDPISGHVSLFWYQQALGQGPEFLTYFQNEAQLDKSGLPSDRFFAERPEGSVSTLKIQRTQQEDSAVYLCASSLEGGRSQYFGPGTRLLVL.

The CDR3 DNA sequence: TGTGCCAGCAGCCCTTTAGGGGGGGCGGGCAATGAGCAGTTCTTC. Amino acid sequence: CASSPLGGAGNEQFF. This rearrangement joins TRBV14 to TRBJ2-1; D is possibly TRBD2 (7 bases). The V gene's germline CDR1 is SGHDN and CDR2 FVKESK. This CDR3 is 15 amino acids long. The ends were cut back, 4 bases at V and 6 bases at J, with 16 bases in the middle.

The chain recombines TRBV10-3 with TRBJ2-2; 7 bases agree with TRBD1. The germline CDR1 and CDR2 sequences are ENHRY and SYGVKD. This CDR3 spans 13 amino acids. The trim removed 8 bases at V and 5 bases at J, leaving 5 bases unmatched. The CDR3: CAIQGGPTGELFF. The CDR3, as DNA: TGTGCCATCCAAGGGGGCCCGACCGGGGAGCTGTTTTTT.

Concerning this clonotype: It may be a read error: a sequence one base away is much more abundant. The J gene is TRBJ2-3, the V gene TRBV28; TRBD2 matches at 11 bases. The CDR3 length is 16 residues. Germline V gene sequence: CDR1 MDHEN, CDR2 SYDVKM. V lost 11 bases to trimming and J lost 2 bases; unmatched junction nucleotides: 12. CDR3 coding DNA: TGTGCCGGCACTCCGCCGACTAGCGGGGTCACAGATACGCAGTATTTT. It is translated as CAGTPPTSGVTDTQYF.

This clonotype was counted many times. The chain recombines TRBV28 with TRBJ2-5; 9 bases are shared with TRBD1. The CDR3 extends over 15 amino acids. In germline, CDR1 is MDHEN, CDR2 SYDVKM. V dropped 6 bases and J dropped 5; count of bases not matched to a gene: 10. The CDR3 DNA reads as TGTGCCAGCAGCTACGACAGGGGGGATGGGGAGACCCAGTACTTC. Translated, it gives CASSYDRGDGETQYF.

The chain employs TRBV10-3 and TRBJ2-1, with 7 bases identical to TRBD2. Germline CDR1 ENHRY, CDR2 SYGVKD. V lost 10 bases to trimming and J lost 7 bases; unmatched junction nucleotides: 10. The CDR3 runs to 13 residues. In DNA, the CDR3 is TGTGCCACCCGGGACTATCAGCAAAATGAGCAGTTCTTC. This codes for CATRDYQQNEQFF.